These 12 T cell receptor beta chains share one sample of origin, sequenced in a study of neoadjuvant anti-PD-1 for oral cavity cancer. The protocol was immunoSEQ multiplex PCR, while the TCRdb copy is restricted to in-frame clones and leaves out a portion. Of some 33,000 clones listed, around nine tenths were seen once; the top ten hold 3.5%. The sequencing here drew on PBMCs, taken before nivolumab (anti-PD-1) treatment. These receptors all come from a person between 35 and 79 years old with oral cavity squamous cell carcinoma.

This chain connects TRBV11-2 to TRBJ1-1; TRBD1 agrees at 7 bases. The junction had 10 bases not matched to a gene; V was cut back by 5 bases and J by 4 bases. CDR1 is SGHAT and CDR2 is FQNNGV in the germline V gene. CDR3 size: 15 residues. The CDR3 region is CASSHPGGDGTEAFF. CDR3 nucleotide sequence: TGTGCCAGCAGCCATCCAGGGGGTGACGGCACTGAAGCTTTCTTT.

The chain uses TRBV29-1 and TRBJ1-1, with TRBD1 matching over 12 bases. The CDR3 sequence is 14 residues long. Germline CDR1 reads SQVTM; CDR2 reads ANQGSEA. V gave up 2 bases and J gave up 6 bases; unmatched junction bases: 4. CDR3 sequence reads: CSVERGQGAAEAFF. CDR3 DNA sequence: TGCAGCGTTGAAAGGGGACAGGGGGCGGCTGAAGCTTTCTTT.

V usage is TRBV14 and J usage is TRBJ2-1, with 7 nucleotides matching TRBD2. V was pared by 4 bases and J by 12 bases, with 3 bases of the junction left unmatched. Germline CDR1 SGHDN, CDR2 FVKESK. The CDR3 length is 11 residues. Written as DNA, the CDR3 is TGTGCCAGCAGCCCTGGGAGGGGGCAGTTCTTC. Its protein product is CASSPGRGQFF. Together with reference TRBV14 and TRBJ2-1, the CDR3 gives the full variable domain: EAGVTQFPSHSVIEKGQTVTLRCDPISGHDNLYWYRRVMGKEIKFLLHFVKESKQDESGMPNNRFLAERTGGTYSTLKVQPAELEDSGVYFCASSPGRGQFFGPGTRLTVL.

The V call is TRBV11-2, the J call TRBJ2-1, with no clear D. Germline loops: CDR1 SGHAT, CDR2 FQNNGV. Trimming pared 4 bases from V and 8 bases from J, leaving 15 bases between. The CDR3 totals 14 residues. The CDR3 loop is CASSSIGRMDEQFF. The CDR3 nucleotides are TGTGCCAGCAGCTCCATCGGGCGGATGGATGAGCAGTTCTTC.

This chain joins TRBV7-2 and TRBJ1-5, with D possibly TRBD1 on 5 matching bases. The CDR3 spans 15 residues. Trimming removed 1 base at V and 5 bases at J, with 12 bases between. CDR1 and CDR2 from the germline V gene are SGHTA and FQGNSA. The CDR3 loop is CASSLGAGPDQPQHF. The CDR3 DNA sequence: TGTGCCAGCAGCTTAGGGGCAGGGCCTGATCAGCCCCAGCATTTT.

The CDR3 nucleotides read TGTGCTAGTGGTCCCTACGGGACTAGCGGGGGGGCCACAGATACGCAGTATTTT. Translation: CASGPYGTSGGATDTQYF. V and J are TRBV12-5 and TRBJ2-3, with TRBD2 matching 16 bases. Germline CDR1 reads LGHNT; CDR2 reads FRNRAP. Unmatched junction bases numbered 7, after V lost 5 bases and J lost 2 bases. The CDR3 extends over 18 amino acids.

The V call is TRBV5-1, the J call TRBJ2-6, with D possibly TRBD1 on 6 matching bases. Trimming removed 4 bases at V and 4 bases at J, with 21 bases between. Germline-derived CDR1 and CDR2 are SGHRS and YFSETQ. The CDR3 is 18 residues long. CDR3 sequence reads: CASSPSRDTLLGANVLTF. In nucleotides, the CDR3 is TGCGCCAGCAGCCCGTCCCGGGACACGCTTCTCGGGGCCAACGTCCTGACTTTC.

The chain uses TRBV10-1 and TRBJ1-2; the D is unclear. Trimming took 0 bases from V and 7 from J, leaving 12 bases between them. CDR3 length: 14 amino acids. The germline V gene has CDR1 WNHNN and CDR2 SYGVQD (reference sequence). CDR3 sequence: CASSESPGMGGYTF. CDR3 bases: TGCGCCAGCAGTGAGTCGCCCGGGATGGGTGGCTACACCTTC.

The chain combines TRBV30 with TRBJ2-3; 8 bases agree with TRBD1. This CDR3 is 16 amino acids long. The V segment lost 2 bases and the J segment 4 bases; nucleotides outside the gene matches: 11. CDR1 GTSNPN and CDR2 SVGIG come from the germline V gene (reference sequence). CDR3 in DNA: TGTGCCTGGAGTTTTCAAGACAGGGGAGGTTCAGATACGCAGTATTTT. It specifies CAWSFQDRGGSDTQYF.

CDR3 DNA sequence: TGTGCCAGCAGCCAAGTTGGTTTTTCCTACGAGCAGTACTTC. Translation gives CASSQVGFSYEQYF. V usage is TRBV14 and J usage is TRBJ2-7, with D uncertain. Germline CDR1 and CDR2: SGHDN and FVKESK. The CDR3 consists of 14 residues. Trimming stripped 1 base from V and 1 base from J, with 8 bases between.

The V call is TRBV2, the J call TRBJ2-2; TRBD2 agrees at 8 bases. Germline CDR1 and CDR2: SNHLY and FYNNEI. This CDR3 is built from 16 residues. V gave up 6 bases and J gave up 5 bases; unmatched junction bases: 11. This CDR3 reads CASRATYSGATGELFF. CDR3 in DNA: TGTGCCAGCAGGGCTACCTATAGCGGGGCAACCGGGGAGCTGTTTTTT.

The CDR3 is CASSAYRGYGEKLFF. CDR3 nucleotide sequence: TGTGCCAGCAGCGCCTACAGGGGATACGGGGAAAAACTGTTTTTT. The chain couples TRBV9 to TRBJ1-4; 7 bases fit TRBD1. The CDR3 spans 15 residues. Germline CDR1 is SGDLS and CDR2 is YYNGEE. V dropped 3 bases and J dropped 8; count of bases not matched to a gene: 10.